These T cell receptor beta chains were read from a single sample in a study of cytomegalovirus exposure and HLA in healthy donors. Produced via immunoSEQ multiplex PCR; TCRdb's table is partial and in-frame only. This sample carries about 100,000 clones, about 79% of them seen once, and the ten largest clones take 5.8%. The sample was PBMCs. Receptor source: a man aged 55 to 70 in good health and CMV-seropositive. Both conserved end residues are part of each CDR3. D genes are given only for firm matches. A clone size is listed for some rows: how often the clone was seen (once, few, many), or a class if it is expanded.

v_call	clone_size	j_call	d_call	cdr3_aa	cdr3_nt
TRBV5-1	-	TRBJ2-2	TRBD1	CASTRDRGSAGELFF	TGCGCCAGCACCCGGGACAGGGGTTCAGCCGGGGAGCTGTTTTTT
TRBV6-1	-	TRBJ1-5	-	CASRRTVKDQPQHF	TGTGCCAGCAGAAGGACAGTAAAAGATCAGCCCCAGCATTTT
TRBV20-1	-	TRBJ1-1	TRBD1	CSAPQGSEAFF	TGCAGTGCTCCACAGGGGTCTGAAGCTTTCTTT
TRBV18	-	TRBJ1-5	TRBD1	CASSGTDSNQPQHF	TGTGCCAGCTCCGGGACAGATAGCAATCAGCCCCAGCATTTT
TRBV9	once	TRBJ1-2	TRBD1	CASSVAPQGVANYGYTF	TGTGCCAGCAGCGTAGCCCCCCAGGGGGTTGCTAACTATGGCTACACCTTC
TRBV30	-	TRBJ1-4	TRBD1	CAWMTTGGNEKLFF	TGTGCCTGGATGACGACAGGGGGAAATGAAAAACTGTTTTTT
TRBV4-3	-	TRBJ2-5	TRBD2	CASSQDRAGGPQETQYF	TGCGCCAGCAGCCAAGATAGGGCGGGGGGGCCCCAGGAGACCCAGTACTTC
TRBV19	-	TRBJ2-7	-	CASSTGTYEQYF	TGTGCCAGTAGTACGGGGACCTACGAGCAGTACTTC
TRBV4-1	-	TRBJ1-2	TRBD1	CASSPTRDRGWAGFDGYTF	TGCGCCAGCAGCCCCACCCGGGACAGGGGGTGGGCTGGCTTCGATGGCTACACCTTC
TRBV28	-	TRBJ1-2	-	CASSWGRYGYTF	TGTGCCAGCAGTTGGGGGCGCTATGGCTACACCTTC